Listed here are 4 T cell receptor beta chains from one sample, sequenced in a study of blood T cells in healthy people across ages. Through a sample-barcoded 5' primer and a J-beta primer mix, a second PCR was run for roughly 7 to 11 cycles. TCRdb used MiXCR to reprocess the 5' RACE reads, holding one entry per CDR3 protein. The data hold about 940,000 distinct CDR3 sequences, with 45% to 50% observed a single time. Sequencing was carried out using blood. The origin of the receptors is a man aged 25 to 45 in good health.

The V call is TRBV6-5, the J call TRBJ2-3; the D gene is possibly TRBD2 (6 bases). CDR1 and CDR2 (germline): MNHEY, SVGAGI. CDR3 length equals 15 residues. Trimming pared 4 bases from V and 3 bases from J, leaving 14 bases between. The CDR3 DNA sequence: TGTGCCAGCAGTTTGTTGGGGAGGCAAACAGATACGCAGTATTTT. Translation gives CASSLLGRQTDTQYF.

J is TRBJ2-5 and V is TRBV29-1, with D perhaps matching TRBD1 (5 bases). The closer fit of TRBJ2-7 to the DNA end suggests the J call may be wrong. CDR1 is SQVTM and CDR2 is ANQGSEA in the germline V gene. CDR3 length equals 12 residues. The CDR3 nucleotides are TGCAGCGTTGCGTACCAGGGTAACGAGCAGTACTTC. Translating gives CSVAYQGNEQYF.

At least ten counts were recorded for this clonotype. J is TRBJ1-2 and V is TRBV13; possible D gene TRBD1, 5 bases. Germline CDR1 is PRHDT and CDR2 is FYEKMQ (reference sequence). V was trimmed by 2 bases and J by 7 bases, leaving 11 bases between them. The CDR3 covers 13 residues. CDR3 DNA: TGTGCCAGCAGCTTAAGGATCCAGGGTGGCTACACCTTC. Translating it yields CASSLRIQGGYTF.

This clonotype was picked up a small number of times. CDR3 nucleotide sequence: TGTGCCAGCAGTCCCCAATTACCGGGGGGTGAGCAGTTCTTC. Amino acid sequence: CASSPQLPGGEQFF. The chain carries TRBV27 and TRBJ2-1, with 7 bases fitting TRBD2. Trimming cost V 5 bases and J 9 bases; bases outside gene matches: 10. This CDR3 region has 14 residues. Per the germline V gene, CDR1 is MNHEY and CDR2 is SMNVEV (reference sequence).